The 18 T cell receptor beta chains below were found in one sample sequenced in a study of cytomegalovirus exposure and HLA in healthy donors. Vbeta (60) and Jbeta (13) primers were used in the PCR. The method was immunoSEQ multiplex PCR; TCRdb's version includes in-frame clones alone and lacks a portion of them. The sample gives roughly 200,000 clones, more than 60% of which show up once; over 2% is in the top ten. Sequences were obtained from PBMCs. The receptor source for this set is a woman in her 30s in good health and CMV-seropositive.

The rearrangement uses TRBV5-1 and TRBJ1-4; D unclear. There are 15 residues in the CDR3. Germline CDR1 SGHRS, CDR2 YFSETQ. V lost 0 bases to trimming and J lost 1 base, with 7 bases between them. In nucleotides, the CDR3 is TGCGCCAGCAGCTTGGCAGCGGGAACTAATGAAAAACTGTTTTTT. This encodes CASSLAAGTNEKLFF.

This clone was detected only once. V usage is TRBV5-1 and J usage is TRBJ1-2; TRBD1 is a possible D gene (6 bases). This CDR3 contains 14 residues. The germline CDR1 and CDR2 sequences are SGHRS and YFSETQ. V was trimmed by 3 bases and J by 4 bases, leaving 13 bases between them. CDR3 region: CASSSRQVGYGYTF. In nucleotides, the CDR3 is TGCGCCAGCAGCTCAAGACAGGTTGGCTATGGCTACACCTTC. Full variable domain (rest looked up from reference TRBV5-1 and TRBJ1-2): KAGVTQTPRYLIKTRGQQVTLSCSPISGHRSVSWYQQTPGQGLQFLFEYFSETQRNKGNFPGRFSGRQFSNSRSEMNVSTLELGDSALYLCASSSRQVGYGYTFGSGTRLTVV.

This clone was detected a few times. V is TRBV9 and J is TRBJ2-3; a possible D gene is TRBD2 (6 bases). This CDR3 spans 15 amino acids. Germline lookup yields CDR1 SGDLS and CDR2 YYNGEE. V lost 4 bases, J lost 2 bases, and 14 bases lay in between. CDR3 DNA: TGTGCCAGCAGCATCTCCGGGGGTACCACAGATACGCAGTATTTT. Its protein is CASSISGGTTDTQYF. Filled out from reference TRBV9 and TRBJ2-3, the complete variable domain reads DSGVTQTPKHLITATGQRVTLRCSPRSGDLSVYWYQQSLDQGLQFLIQYYNGEERAKGNILERFSAQQFPDLHSELNLSSLELGDSALYFCASSISGGTTDTQYFGPGTRLTVL.

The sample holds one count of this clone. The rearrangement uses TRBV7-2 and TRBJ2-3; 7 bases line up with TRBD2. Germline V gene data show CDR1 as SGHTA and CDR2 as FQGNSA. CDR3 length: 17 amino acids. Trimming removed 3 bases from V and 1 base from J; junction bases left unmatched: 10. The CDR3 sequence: CASSFPSGLVGTDTQYF. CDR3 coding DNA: TGTGCCAGCAGCTTCCCCTCTGGACTAGTCGGCACAGATACGCAGTATTTT.

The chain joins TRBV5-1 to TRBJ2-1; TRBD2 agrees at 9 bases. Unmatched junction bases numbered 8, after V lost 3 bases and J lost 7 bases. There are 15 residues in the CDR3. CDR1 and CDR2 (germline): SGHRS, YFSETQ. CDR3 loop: CASSSGTSKLNEQFF. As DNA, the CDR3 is TGCGCCAGCAGCTCCGGGACTAGCAAGTTGAATGAGCAGTTCTTC.

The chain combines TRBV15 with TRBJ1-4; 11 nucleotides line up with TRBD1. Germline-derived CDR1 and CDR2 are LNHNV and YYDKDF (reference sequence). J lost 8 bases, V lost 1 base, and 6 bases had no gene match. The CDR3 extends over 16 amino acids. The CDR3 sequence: CATSRGRGQGGEKLFF. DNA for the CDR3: TGTGCCACCAGCAGAGGCCGGGGACAGGGGGGAGAAAAACTGTTTTTT.

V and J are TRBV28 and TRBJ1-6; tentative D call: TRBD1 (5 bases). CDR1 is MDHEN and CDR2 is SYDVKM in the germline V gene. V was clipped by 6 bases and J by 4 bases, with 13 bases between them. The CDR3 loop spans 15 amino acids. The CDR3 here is CASSPRVGYNSPLHF. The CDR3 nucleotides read TGTGCCAGCAGCCCCAGGGTCGGTTATAATTCACCCCTCCACTTT.

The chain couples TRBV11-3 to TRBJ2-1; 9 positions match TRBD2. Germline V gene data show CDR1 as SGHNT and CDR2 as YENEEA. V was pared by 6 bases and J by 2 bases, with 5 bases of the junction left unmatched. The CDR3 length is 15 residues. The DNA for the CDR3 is TGTGCCAGCAGTACGGGACTAGCAACCTACAATGAGCAGTTCTTC. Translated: CASSTGLATYNEQFF.

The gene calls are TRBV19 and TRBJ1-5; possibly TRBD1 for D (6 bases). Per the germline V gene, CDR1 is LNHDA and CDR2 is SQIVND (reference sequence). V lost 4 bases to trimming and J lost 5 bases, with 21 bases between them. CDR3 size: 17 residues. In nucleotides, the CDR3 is TGTGCCAGTAGTAACGGGGGGCGGGGTAGGTCGGATCAGCCCCAGCATTTT. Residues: CASSNGGRGRSDQPQHF.

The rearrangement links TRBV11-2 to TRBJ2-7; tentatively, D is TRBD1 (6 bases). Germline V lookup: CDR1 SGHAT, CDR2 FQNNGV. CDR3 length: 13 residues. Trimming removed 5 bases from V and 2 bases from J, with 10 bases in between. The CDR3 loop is CASSEGQPYEQYF. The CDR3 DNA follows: TGTGCCAGCAGCGAGGGACAACCCTACGAGCAGTACTTC.

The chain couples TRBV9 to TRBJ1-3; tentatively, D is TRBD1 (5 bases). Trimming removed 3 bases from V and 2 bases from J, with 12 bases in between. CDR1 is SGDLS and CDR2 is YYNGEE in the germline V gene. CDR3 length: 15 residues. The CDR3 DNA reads TGTGCCAGCAGCGGAGCGGGGGAGGCTGGAAACACCATATATTTT. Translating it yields CASSGAGEAGNTIYF.

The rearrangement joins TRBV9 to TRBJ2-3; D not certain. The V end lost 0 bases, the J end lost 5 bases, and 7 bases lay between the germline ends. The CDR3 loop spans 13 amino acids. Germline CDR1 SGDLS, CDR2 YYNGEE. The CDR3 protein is CASSVDPRDTQYF. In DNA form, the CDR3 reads TGTGCCAGCAGCGTAGACCCGCGAGATACGCAGTATTTT.

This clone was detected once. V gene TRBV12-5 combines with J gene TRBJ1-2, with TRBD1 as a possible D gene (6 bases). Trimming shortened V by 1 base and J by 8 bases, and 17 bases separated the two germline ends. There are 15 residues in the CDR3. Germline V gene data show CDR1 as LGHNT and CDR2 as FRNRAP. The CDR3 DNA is TGTGCTAGTGGTTTGGCCGGCGGGGGCGTTGGGGGCTACACCTTC. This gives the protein CASGLAGGGVGGYTF.

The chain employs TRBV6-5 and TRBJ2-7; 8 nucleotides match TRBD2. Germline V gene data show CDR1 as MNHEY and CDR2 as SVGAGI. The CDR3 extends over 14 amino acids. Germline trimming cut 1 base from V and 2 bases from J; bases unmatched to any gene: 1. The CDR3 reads CASSYFGGAYEQYF. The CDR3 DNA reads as TGTGCCAGCAGTTACTTCGGGGGGGCCTACGAGCAGTACTTC.

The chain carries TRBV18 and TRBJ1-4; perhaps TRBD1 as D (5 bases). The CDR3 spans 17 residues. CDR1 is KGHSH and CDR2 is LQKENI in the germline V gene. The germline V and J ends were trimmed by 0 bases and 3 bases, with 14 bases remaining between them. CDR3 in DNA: TGTGCCAGCTCACCACCGGGCAGGGAAGGGGCTAATGAAAAACTGTTTTTT. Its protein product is CASSPPGREGANEKLFF.

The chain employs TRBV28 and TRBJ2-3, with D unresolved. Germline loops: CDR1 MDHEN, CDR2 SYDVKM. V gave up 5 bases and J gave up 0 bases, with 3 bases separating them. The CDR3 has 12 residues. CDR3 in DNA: TGTGCCAGCAGTGGCAGCACAGATACGCAGTATTTT. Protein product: CASSGSTDTQYF.

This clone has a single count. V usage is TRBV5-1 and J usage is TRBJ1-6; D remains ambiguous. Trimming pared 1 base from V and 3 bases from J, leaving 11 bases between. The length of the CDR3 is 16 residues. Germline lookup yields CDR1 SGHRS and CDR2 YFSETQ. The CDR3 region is CASSLTTGFYNSPLHF. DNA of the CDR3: TGCGCCAGCAGCTTGACGACGGGGTTCTATAATTCACCCCTCCACTTT.

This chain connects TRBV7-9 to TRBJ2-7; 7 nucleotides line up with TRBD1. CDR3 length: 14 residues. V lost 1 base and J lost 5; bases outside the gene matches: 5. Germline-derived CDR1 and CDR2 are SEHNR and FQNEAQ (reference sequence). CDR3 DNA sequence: TGTGCCAGCAGCTTAGTGACAGGGAGTAACGAGCAGTACTTC. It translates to CASSLVTGSNEQYF.